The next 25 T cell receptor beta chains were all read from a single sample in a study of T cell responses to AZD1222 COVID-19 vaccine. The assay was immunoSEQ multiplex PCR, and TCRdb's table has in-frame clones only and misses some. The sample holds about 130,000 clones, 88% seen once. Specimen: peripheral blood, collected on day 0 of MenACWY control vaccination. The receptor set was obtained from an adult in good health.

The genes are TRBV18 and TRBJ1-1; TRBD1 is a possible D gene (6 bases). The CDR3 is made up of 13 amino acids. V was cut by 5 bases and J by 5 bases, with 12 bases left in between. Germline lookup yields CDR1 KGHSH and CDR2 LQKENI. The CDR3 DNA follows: TGTGCCAGCTCAGGAAGGGGGAGAACTGAAGCTTTCTTT. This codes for CASSGRGRTEAFF.

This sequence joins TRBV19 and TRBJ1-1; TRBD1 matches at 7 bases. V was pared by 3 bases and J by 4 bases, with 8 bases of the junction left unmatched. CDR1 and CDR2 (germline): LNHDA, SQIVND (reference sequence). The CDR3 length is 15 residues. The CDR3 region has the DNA TGTGCCAGTAGTATCCCACAGGGGCAAGGCACTGAAGCTTTCTTT. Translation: CASSIPQGQGTEAFF.

The CDR3 bases are TGTGCCAGCAGCTTATGGACAGGGAGGAGGCGTCAGCCCCAGCATTTT. Translating it yields CASSLWTGRRRQPQHF. The chain couples TRBV7-9 to TRBJ1-5; 8 bases line up with TRBD1. The germline CDR1 and CDR2 sequences are SEHNR and FQNEAQ (reference sequence). The CDR3 spans 16 residues. Trimming at V came to 2 bases and at J to 6 bases, leaving 9 bases not matched to a gene.

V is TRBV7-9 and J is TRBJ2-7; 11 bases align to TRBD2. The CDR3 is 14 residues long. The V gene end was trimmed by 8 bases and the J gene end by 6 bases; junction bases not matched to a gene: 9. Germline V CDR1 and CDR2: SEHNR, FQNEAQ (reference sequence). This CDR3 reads CASRVAGGRSEQYF. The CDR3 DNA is TGTGCCAGCCGGGTAGCGGGAGGGCGAAGCGAGCAGTACTTC.

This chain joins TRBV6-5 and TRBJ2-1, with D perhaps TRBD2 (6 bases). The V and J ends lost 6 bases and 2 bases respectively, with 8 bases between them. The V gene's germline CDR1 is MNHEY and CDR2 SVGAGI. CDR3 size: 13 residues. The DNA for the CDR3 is TGTGCCAGCAGGGACTACGCCTACAATGAGCAGTTCTTC. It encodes CASRDYAYNEQFF.

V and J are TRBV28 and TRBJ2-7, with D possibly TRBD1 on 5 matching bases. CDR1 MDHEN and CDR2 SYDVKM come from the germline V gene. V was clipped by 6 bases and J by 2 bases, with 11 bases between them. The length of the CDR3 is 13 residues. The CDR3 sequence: CASRTEVPYEQYF. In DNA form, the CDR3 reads TGTGCCAGCAGGACAGAGGTCCCCTACGAGCAGTACTTC.

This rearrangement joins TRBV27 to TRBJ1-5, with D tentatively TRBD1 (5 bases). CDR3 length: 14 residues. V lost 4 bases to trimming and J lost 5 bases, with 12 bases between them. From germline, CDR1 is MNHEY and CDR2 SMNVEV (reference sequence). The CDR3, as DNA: TGTGCCAGCAGTTCCGACAGTAGGTATCAGCCCCAGCATTTT. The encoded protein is CASSSDSRYQPQHF.

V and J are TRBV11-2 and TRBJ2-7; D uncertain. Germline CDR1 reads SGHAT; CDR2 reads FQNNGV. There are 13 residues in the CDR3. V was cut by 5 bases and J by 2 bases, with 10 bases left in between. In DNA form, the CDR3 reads TGTGCCAGCAGCACCTACAGTACCTACGAGCAGTACTTC. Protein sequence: CASSTYSTYEQYF.

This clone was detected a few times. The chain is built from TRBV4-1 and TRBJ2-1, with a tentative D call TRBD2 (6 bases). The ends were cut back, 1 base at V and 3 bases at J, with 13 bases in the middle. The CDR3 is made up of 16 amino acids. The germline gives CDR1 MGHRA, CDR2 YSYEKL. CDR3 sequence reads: CASSQGGTGRYNEQFF. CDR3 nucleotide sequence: TGCGCCAGCAGCCAAGGGGGGACTGGTCGCTACAATGAGCAGTTCTTC.

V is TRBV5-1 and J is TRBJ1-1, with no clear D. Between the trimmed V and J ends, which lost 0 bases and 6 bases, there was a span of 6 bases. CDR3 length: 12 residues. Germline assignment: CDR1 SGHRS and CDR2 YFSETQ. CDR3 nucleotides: TGCGCCAGCAGCTTGGAGCTCTCTGAAGCTTTCTTT. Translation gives CASSLELSEAFF.

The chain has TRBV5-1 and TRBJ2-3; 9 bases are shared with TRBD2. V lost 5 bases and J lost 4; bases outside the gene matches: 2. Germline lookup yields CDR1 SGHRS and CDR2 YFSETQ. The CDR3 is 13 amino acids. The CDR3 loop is CASSSGSSDTQYF. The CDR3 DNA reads TGCGCCAGCAGTAGCGGGAGTTCAGATACGCAGTATTTT. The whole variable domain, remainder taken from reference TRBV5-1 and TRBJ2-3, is KAGVTQTPRYLIKTRGQQVTLSCSPISGHRSVSWYQQTPGQGLQFLFEYFSETQRNKGNFPGRFSGRQFSNSRSEMNVSTLELGDSALYLCASSSGSSDTQYFGPGTRLTVL.

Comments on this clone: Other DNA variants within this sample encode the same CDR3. As DNA, the CDR3 is TGTGCCAGCAGCTTCGGACAGGGGACCTACGAGCAGTACTTC. Its translation: CASSFGQGTYEQYF. The chain has TRBV27 and TRBJ2-7; 9 bases match TRBD1. This CDR3 is 14 amino acids long. The J segment lost 2 bases and the V segment lost 6 bases, leaving 5 bases of the junction unmatched. Germline V gene lookup returns CDR1 MNHEY and CDR2 SMNVEV (reference sequence).

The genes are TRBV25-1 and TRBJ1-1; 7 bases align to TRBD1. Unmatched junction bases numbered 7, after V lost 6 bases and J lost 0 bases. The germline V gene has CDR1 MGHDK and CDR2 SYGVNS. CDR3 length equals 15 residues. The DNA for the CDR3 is TGTGCCAGCAGGAAACCGGGACAGATGAACACTGAAGCTTTCTTT. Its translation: CASRKPGQMNTEAFF.

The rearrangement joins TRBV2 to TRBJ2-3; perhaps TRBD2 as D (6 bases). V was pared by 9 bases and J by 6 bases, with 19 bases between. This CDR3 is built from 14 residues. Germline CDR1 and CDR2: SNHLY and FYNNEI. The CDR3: CASQGLIGGDTQYF. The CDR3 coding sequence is TGTGCCAGTCAAGGACTAATCGGCGGGGATACGCAGTATTTT. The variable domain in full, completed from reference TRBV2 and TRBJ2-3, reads EPEVTQTPSHQVTQMGQEVILRCVPISNHLYFYWYRQILGQKVEFLVSFYNNEISEKSEIFDDQFSVERPDGSNFTLKIRSTKLEDSAMYFCASQGLIGGDTQYFGPGTRLTVL.

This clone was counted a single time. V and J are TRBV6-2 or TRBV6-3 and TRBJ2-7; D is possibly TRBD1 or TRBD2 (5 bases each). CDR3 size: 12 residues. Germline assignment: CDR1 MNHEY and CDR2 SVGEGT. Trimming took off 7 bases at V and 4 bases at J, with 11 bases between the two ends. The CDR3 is CASNPRGYEQYF. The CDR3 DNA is TGTGCCAGCAACCCGAGGGGTTACGAGCAGTACTTC.

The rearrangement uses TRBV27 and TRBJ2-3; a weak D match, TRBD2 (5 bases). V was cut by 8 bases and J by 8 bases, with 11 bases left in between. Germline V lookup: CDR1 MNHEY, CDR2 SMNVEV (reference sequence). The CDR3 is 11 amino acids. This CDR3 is CASGRGSTQYF. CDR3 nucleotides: TGTGCCAGCGGTCGAGGGAGTACGCAGTATTTT.

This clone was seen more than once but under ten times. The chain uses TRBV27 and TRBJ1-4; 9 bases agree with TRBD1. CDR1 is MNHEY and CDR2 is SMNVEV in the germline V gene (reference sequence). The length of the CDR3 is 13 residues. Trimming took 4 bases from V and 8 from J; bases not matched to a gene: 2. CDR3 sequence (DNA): TGTGCCAGCAGTTGGGGACAGGGCGAAAAACTGTTTTTT. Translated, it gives CASSWGQGEKLFF.

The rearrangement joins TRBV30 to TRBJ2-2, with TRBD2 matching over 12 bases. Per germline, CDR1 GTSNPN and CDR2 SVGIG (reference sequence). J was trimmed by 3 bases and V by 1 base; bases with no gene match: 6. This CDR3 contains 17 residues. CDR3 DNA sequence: TGTGCCTGGAGTGGGCCTAGCGGGAGGGCCGACACCGGGGAGCTGTTTTTT. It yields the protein CAWSGPSGRADTGELFF.

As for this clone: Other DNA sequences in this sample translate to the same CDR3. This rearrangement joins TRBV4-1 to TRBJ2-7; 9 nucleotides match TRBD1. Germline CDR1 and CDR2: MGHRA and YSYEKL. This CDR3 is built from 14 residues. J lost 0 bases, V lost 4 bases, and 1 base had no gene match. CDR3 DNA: TGCGCCAGCAGCCCGGGACAGGGCTCCTACGAGCAGTACTTC. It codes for CASSPGQGSYEQYF.

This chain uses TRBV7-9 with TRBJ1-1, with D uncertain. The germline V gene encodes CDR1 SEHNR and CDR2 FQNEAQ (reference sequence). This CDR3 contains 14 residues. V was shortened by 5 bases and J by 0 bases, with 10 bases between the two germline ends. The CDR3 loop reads CASSQSALNTEAFF. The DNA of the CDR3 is TGTGCCAGCAGCCAATCAGCGCTGAACACTGAAGCTTTCTTT.

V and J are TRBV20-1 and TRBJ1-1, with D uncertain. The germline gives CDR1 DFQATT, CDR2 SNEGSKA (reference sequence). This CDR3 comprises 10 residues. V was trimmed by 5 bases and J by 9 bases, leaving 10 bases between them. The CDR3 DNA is TGCAGTGCTGGCAGGCTGCAAGCTTTCTTT. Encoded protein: CSAGRLQAFF.

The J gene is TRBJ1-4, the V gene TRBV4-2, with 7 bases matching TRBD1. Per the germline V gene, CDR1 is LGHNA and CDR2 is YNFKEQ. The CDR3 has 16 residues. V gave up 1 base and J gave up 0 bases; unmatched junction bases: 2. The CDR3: CASSQAQGTTNEKLFF. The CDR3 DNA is TGTGCCAGCAGCCAAGCACAGGGGACAACTAATGAAAAACTGTTTTTT.

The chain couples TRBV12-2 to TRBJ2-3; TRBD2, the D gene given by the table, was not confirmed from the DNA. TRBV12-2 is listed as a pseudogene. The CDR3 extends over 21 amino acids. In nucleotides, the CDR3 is TGTGCAAGTCGCTTAGCTAAGGGGGGGACTAGCGGGAGGTCGTTGGCAGATACGCAGTATTTT. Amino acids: CASRLAKGGTSGRSLADTQYF.

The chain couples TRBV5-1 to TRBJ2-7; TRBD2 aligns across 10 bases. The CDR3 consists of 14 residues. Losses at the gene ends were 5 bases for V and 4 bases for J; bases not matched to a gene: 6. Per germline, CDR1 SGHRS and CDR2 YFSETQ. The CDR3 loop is CASRLSGRVYEQYF. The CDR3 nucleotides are TGCGCCAGCAGACTGAGCGGGAGGGTATACGAGCAGTACTTC.

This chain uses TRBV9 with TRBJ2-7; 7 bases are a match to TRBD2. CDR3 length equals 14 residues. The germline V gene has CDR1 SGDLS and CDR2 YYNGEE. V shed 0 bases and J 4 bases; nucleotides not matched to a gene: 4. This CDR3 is CASSVGGEGYEQYF. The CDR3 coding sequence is TGTGCCAGCAGCGTAGGCGGGGAGGGTTACGAGCAGTACTTC. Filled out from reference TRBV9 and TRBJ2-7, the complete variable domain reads DSGVTQTPKHLITATGQRVTLRCSPRSGDLSVYWYQQSLDQGLQFLIQYYNGEERAKGNILERFSAQQFPDLHSELNLSSLELGDSALYFCASSVGGEGYEQYFGPGTRLTVT.